This T cell receptor (beta chain) was captured in a study of blood T cell repertoires in COVID-19. The germline V gene encodes CDR1 LGHDT and CDR2 YNNKEL (reference sequence). Trimming took 5 bases from V and 4 from J, leaving 21 bases between them. This CDR3 spans 17 amino acids. TCRdb's copy holds only in-frame clones and misses some; the assay was immunoSEQ multiplex PCR. Of 250,000 to 350,000 clones listed, 84% are singletons. The sequence was collected from a human donor with COVID-19, enrolled during active disease. The donor label of this sample is uncertain. V and J are TRBV3-1 (or the pseudogene TRBV3-2) and TRBJ1-3, with D uncertain. Sequenced sample: peripheral blood. The CDR3 loop is CASSNMLRSTAGNTIYF. CDR3 nucleotides: TGTGCCAGCAGCAACATGTTGCGGTCCACGGCCGGAAACACCATATATTTT.